This TCR beta chain was sequenced during a study of T-cell memory formation after mild COVID-19. Regarding the study as a whole: The authors did not confirm SARS-CoV-2 specificity of second-wave clones peaking day 37.

Turning to this clonotype: The antigen remains undetermined.

CDR1 and CDR2 from the germline V gene are SGHVS and FNYEAQ. The CDR3 length is 16 residues. V was trimmed by 6 bases and J by 1 base, leaving 16 bases between them. TCR alpha and TCR beta cDNA libraries with sample barcodes and UMIs came from 5'RACE using constant-segment primers. From the 5' RACE reads, TCRdb called clonotypes with MiXCR, one entry per CDR3 protein. The sample lists 450,000 to 650,000 distinct CDR3 sequences; about a sixth were seen once. This sequence originates from an adult woman who had mild COVID-19 (a few samples of this study predate the infection). Cell type and time point are not known. The sequencing sample was made of PBMCs or a T cell subset sorted from them (not recorded which). The chain uses TRBV7-6 and TRBJ2-1, with a possible D match to TRBD2 (6 bases). The chain's CDR3 is CASRKGGRESYNEQFF. CDR3 DNA: TGTGCCAGCAGGAAGGGAGGTAGGGAATCCTACAATGAGCAGTTCTTC.